This T cell receptor beta chain was observed in a study of T cells after yellow fever vaccination. Findings of the study overall: Boosting was followed by the reappearance of most primary-vaccination clones (just under 98% CD4, around 86% CD8).

TCRdb used MiXCR to reprocess the 5' RACE reads, holding one entry per CDR3 protein. Of a few hundred thousand distinct CDR3 sequences listed, 13% are singletons. This clonotype has at least ten counts. The antigen remains unidentified. This CDR3 region has 16 residues. Germline V lookup: CDR1 MNHNS, CDR2 SASEGT. Trimming cost V 8 bases and J 6 bases; bases outside gene matches: 11. This rearrangement joins TRBV6-1 to TRBJ2-4, with 12 bases that match TRBD2. This specimen was CD4+ T cells sorted from PBMCs, taken 45 days after the yellow fever booster vaccination. The sequence derives from a man younger than 40 who received the YFV17D yellow fever vaccine. The CDR3 spells CASLDGLAGTRNIQYF. Here the CDR3 DNA reads TGTGCCAGCCTAGATGGACTAGCGGGGACACGAAACATTCAGTACTTC.